This TCR beta chain derives from a study of early stage breast cancer tumors. Study-level results: Most shared enriched TCRB sequences were commonly generated ones.

Blood replicates held 0.5 ug DNA, tumor or normal breast about 1.5 ug, two each. Method: immunoSEQ multiplex PCR; TCRdb's copy keeps in-frame clones and lacks some. The data hold 50,000 to 75,000 clones, with 70% to 80% observed a single time. For this clone: Its antigen remains unknown.

CDR1 is SNHLY and CDR2 is FYNNEI in the germline V gene. The CDR3 runs to 13 residues. The V and J ends lost 1 base and 12 bases, in that order; junction bases with no gene match: 7. The TCR sequence derives from a person aged 25 to 45 with breast cancer. What was sequenced was blood. The J gene is TRBJ2-3, the V gene TRBV2, with 7 bases matching TRBD2. The CDR3 spells CASSEGWAGDQYF. The CDR3 DNA follows: TGTGCCAGCAGTGAAGGGTGGGCGGGAGACCAGTATTTT.